This section outlines one TCR beta chain sequence together with its context. Losses at the gene ends were 5 bases for V and 10 bases for J; bases not matched to a gene: 14. The CDR3 loop spans 15 amino acids. Germline assignment: CDR1 SNHLY and CDR2 FYNNEI. This specimen belongs to a study of blood T cell repertoires in COVID-19. Study background: Donors in the United States, Italy and Spain gave samples during acute or convalescent COVID-19. T cells, B-cell-depleted T cells, or PBMCs supplied cDNA or gDNA.

Original handling: By means of reference gene primer amplification, nucleated cell counts were estimated. Measured with immunoSEQ multiplex PCR; TCRdb has only the in-frame clones, and not every one. The DNA gave D and trimming, while V, J and clone size come from that table. Found here are about 250,000 clones, about 82% of them singletons; the top ten hold approximately 6%. Sequenced sample: peripheral blood. The chain recombines TRBV2 with TRBJ1-1; TRBD1 agrees at 9 bases. The origin of this receptor is a woman aged 80 or over with COVID-19, enrolled during active disease. CDR3 in amino acids: CASSPRTGDVVGAFF. CDR3 DNA: TGTGCCAGCAGTCCCCGGACAGGGGACGTCGTCGGAGCTTTCTTT.